These 29 T cell receptor beta chains were all obtained from the same sample, sequenced in a study of cytomegalovirus exposure and HLA in healthy donors. This table comes from immunoSEQ multiplex PCR, and its TCRdb copy is limited to in-frame clones, with some not included. The sample carries roughly 330,000 clones, roughly 90% recorded once. The sample was PBMCs. The source of these receptors is a woman in her 30s in good health and CMV-seropositive.

This chain uses TRBV9 with TRBJ2-1; TRBD2 aligns across 9 bases. The V gene end was trimmed by 0 bases and the J gene end by 6 bases; junction bases not matched to a gene: 7. This CDR3 has 16 residues. Looked up from germline, CDR1 is SGDLS and CDR2 is YYNGEE. The CDR3 DNA reads as TGTGCCAGCAGCGTAGTGGGGACTAGCTTTTCCAATGAGCAGTTCTTC. This sequence encodes CASSVVGTSFSNEQFF.

The rearrangement uses TRBV6-5 and TRBJ2-2; 7 bases line up with TRBD1. Germline trimming cut 2 bases from V and 7 bases from J; bases unmatched to any gene: 7. From germline, CDR1 is MNHEY and CDR2 SVGAGI. The CDR3 extends over 15 amino acids. The CDR3 DNA is TGTGCCAGCAGTTACGGTTTAGGGGGCGGCGGGGAGCTGTTTTTT. This codes for CASSYGLGGGGELFF.

The genes are TRBV7-3 and TRBJ2-1; 13 bases match TRBD2. J was trimmed by 9 bases and V by 5 bases; bases with no gene match: 10. Germline V gene data show CDR1 as SGHTA and CDR2 as FQGTGA. The CDR3 sequence is 16 residues long. CDR3 amino acids: CASSQQTSGGAIEQFF. The DNA of the CDR3 is TGTGCCAGCAGCCAACAAACTAGCGGGGGGGCCATTGAGCAGTTCTTC. The variable domain in full, with the rest retrieved from reference TRBV7-3 and TRBJ2-1, is GAGVSQTPSNKVTEKGKYVELRCDPISGHTALYWYRQSLGQGPEFLIYFQGTGAADDSGLPNDRFFAVRPEGSVSTLKIQRTERGDSAVYLCASSQQTSGGAIEQFFGPGTRLTVL.

The chain uses TRBV7-9 and TRBJ2-1; unclear D gene. CDR1 is SEHNR and CDR2 is FQNEAQ in the germline V gene (reference sequence). This CDR3 has 12 amino acids. V was clipped by 3 bases and J by 5 bases, with 5 bases between them. The CDR3 region is CASSFANNEQFF. Written as DNA, the CDR3 is TGTGCCAGCAGCTTCGCGAACAATGAGCAGTTCTTC.

This clone was counted once. The chain links TRBV29-1 to TRBJ2-7; the match to TRBD2 covers 7 bases. Germline V CDR1 and CDR2: SQVTM, ANQGSEA. The trim removed 4 bases at V and 2 bases at J, leaving 11 bases unmatched. This CDR3 spans 15 amino acids. This CDR3 is CSVAPWAGEPYEQYF. For the CDR3, the DNA is TGCAGCGTTGCCCCTTGGGCGGGAGAACCCTACGAGCAGTACTTC.

The rearrangement joins TRBV28 to TRBJ1-1, with a tentative D call TRBD1 (6 bases). The V gene's germline CDR1 is MDHEN and CDR2 SYDVKM. This CDR3 comprises 14 residues. Trimming shortened V by 4 bases and J by 0 bases, and 9 bases separated the two germline ends. The CDR3 nucleotides are TGTGCCAGCAGTTCCGGGACACTGAACACTGAAGCTTTCTTT. Translation gives CASSSGTLNTEAFF.

V usage is TRBV13 and J usage is TRBJ1-1, with a weak D call TRBD1 (5 bases). The germline V and J ends were trimmed by 0 bases and 5 bases, with 10 bases remaining between them. CDR1 PRHDT and CDR2 FYEKMQ come from the germline V gene (reference sequence). CDR3 size: 14 residues. The CDR3 is CASSLGPTETEAFF. The CDR3 DNA is TGTGCCAGCAGCTTAGGCCCGACAGAAACTGAAGCTTTCTTT.

The chain combines TRBV7-8 with TRBJ1-3, with D hard to call. The CDR3 has 13 amino acids. V dropped 1 base and J dropped 14 bases, with 15 bases sitting between them. Germline V gene sequence: CDR1 SGHVS, CDR2 FQNEAQ. As DNA, the CDR3 is TGTGCCAGCAGCTTAGAAACGCGGAACTCTTTATATTTT. Translating gives CASSLETRNSLYF.

This sequence joins TRBV7-3 and TRBJ2-2; TRBD2 is a possible D gene (6 bases). V was cut by 2 bases and J by 6 bases, with 16 bases left in between. Germline assignment: CDR1 SGHTA and CDR2 FQGTGA. CDR3 length equals 16 residues. The CDR3 sequence is CASSLDGGAFSGELFF. CDR3 sequence (DNA): TGTGCCAGCAGCTTAGACGGGGGAGCATTTTCCGGGGAGCTGTTTTTT.

The J gene is TRBJ1-2, the V gene TRBV6-1, with unresolved D. The CDR3 is 12 amino acids. The V gene lost 3 bases and the J gene lost 3 bases, with 5 bases spanning the gap. Germline CDR1 and CDR2: MNHNS and SASEGT. DNA for the CDR3: TGTGCCAGCAGTGACTTTGACTATGGCTACACCTTC. This gives the protein CASSDFDYGYTF.

This clone was observed once. V and J are TRBV4-1 and TRBJ2-3; D call uncertain. CDR1 and CDR2 from the germline V gene are MGHRA and YSYEKL. The CDR3 runs 17 residues. Trimming took 0 bases from V and 0 from J, leaving 13 bases between them. The DNA of the CDR3 is TGCGCCAGCAGCCAAGAGGGCCGCTTTACTAGCACAGATACGCAGTATTTT. Amino acids: CASSQEGRFTSTDTQYF.

This chain links TRBV19 with TRBJ1-5; 7 nucleotides line up with TRBD1. The CDR3 length is 16 residues. Per germline, CDR1 LNHDA and CDR2 SQIVND (reference sequence). V shed 5 bases, J shed 6 bases, and the junction held 13 bases outside the gene matches. The CDR3 region has the DNA TGTGCCAGTAGTGTACAACAGGGGAAGAAGGCTCAGCCCCAGCATTTT. Translated: CASSVQQGKKAQPQHF.

This sequence joins TRBV28 and TRBJ1-4; tentatively, D is TRBD1 (6 bases). V was trimmed by 2 bases and J by 3 bases, leaving 7 bases between them. CDR3 length equals 14 residues. CDR1 is MDHEN, CDR2 SYDVKM, per germline. The CDR3 nucleotides read TGTGCCAGCAGTTTAAGGACAGCTAATGAAAAACTGTTTTTT. Encoded protein: CASSLRTANEKLFF.

CDR3 nucleotide sequence: TGTGCCAGTAGGGGAACAGGGGCCACCGGGGAGCTGTTTTTT. Translation: CASRGTGATGELFF. The V and J genes are TRBV19 and TRBJ2-2; TRBD1 matches at 7 bases. The CDR3 is 14 residues long. V dropped 6 bases and J dropped 4; count of bases not matched to a gene: 5. Germline V gene sequence: CDR1 LNHDA, CDR2 SQIVND (reference sequence). The full variable domain, completed using reference TRBV19 and TRBJ2-2, is DGGITQSPKYLFRKEGQNVTLSCEQNLNHDAMYWYRQDPGQGLRLIYYSQIVNDFQKGDIAEGYSVSREKKESFPLTVTSAQKNPTAFYLCASRGTGATGELFFGEGSRLTVL.

This chain uses TRBV19 with TRBJ2-3, with 9 nucleotides matching TRBD2. CDR1 is LNHDA and CDR2 is SQIVND in the germline V gene (reference sequence). Germline trimming cut 6 bases from V and 14 bases from J; bases unmatched to any gene: 6. CDR3 size: 11 residues. In DNA form, the CDR3 reads TGTGCCAGTAGAGCAGCGGGGGGTCTGTATTTT. This translates into CASRAAGGLYF.

The rearrangement uses TRBV5-1 and TRBJ2-5, with unresolved D. The CDR3 consists of 13 residues. Germline V gene lookup returns CDR1 SGHRS and CDR2 YFSETQ. Trimming pared 0 bases from V and 3 bases from J, leaving 6 bases between. The CDR3 DNA reads TGCGCCAGCAGCTTGGAGGTGGAAGAGACCCAGTACTTC. Its protein product is CASSLEVEETQYF.

The rearrangement links TRBV30 to TRBJ1-5, with TRBD1 as a possible D gene (6 bases). The CDR3 extends over 13 amino acids. The germline V gene has CDR1 GTSNPN and CDR2 SVGIG (reference sequence). Trimming left V 4 bases short and J 10 bases short, with 17 bases between. CDR3 in DNA: TGTGCCTGGATGTCAGGGTTACAGGGCCCCCAGCATTTT. It is translated as CAWMSGLQGPQHF.

V is TRBV11-3 and J is TRBJ2-7; 7 nucleotides agree with TRBD2. There are 12 residues in the CDR3. V was clipped by 3 bases and J by 6 bases; unmatched bases: 2. The V gene's germline CDR1 is SGHNT and CDR2 YENEEA. CDR3 nucleotide sequence: TGTGCCAGCAGCTTGGGAGGGACCGAGCAGTACTTC. This sequence encodes CASSLGGTEQYF.

The rearrangement links TRBV28 to TRBJ2-7, with D hard to call. Germline V lookup: CDR1 MDHEN, CDR2 SYDVKM. The germline V and J ends were trimmed by 3 bases and 2 bases, with 14 bases remaining between them. The CDR3 has 15 amino acids. The CDR3 coding sequence is TGTGCCAGCAGTTTGAGGTCAGTCATAGCCTACGAGCAGTACTTC. Its protein product is CASSLRSVIAYEQYF.

This rearrangement joins TRBV5-6 to TRBJ1-3; D is unclear. Trimming removed 0 bases at V and 0 bases at J, with 1 base between. The CDR3 runs to 13 residues. Per germline, CDR1 SGHDT and CDR2 YYEEEE. The CDR3: CASSLDSGNTIYF. The CDR3 DNA reads as TGTGCCAGCAGCTTGGACTCTGGAAACACCATATATTTT. The entire variable domain, with the rest obtained from reference TRBV5-6 and TRBJ1-3, is as follows: DAGVTQSPTHLIKTRGQQVTLRCSPKSGHDTVSWYQQALGQGPQFIFQYYEEEERQRGNFPDRFSGHQFPNYSSELNVNALLLGDSALYLCASSLDSGNTIYFGEGSWLTVV.

V and J are TRBV11-2 and TRBJ2-7, with TRBD1 as a possible D gene (6 bases). There are 16 residues in the CDR3. CDR1 is SGHAT and CDR2 is FQNNGV in the germline V gene. V gave up 5 bases and J gave up 4 bases, with 21 bases separating them. The CDR3 DNA sequence: TGTGCCAGCAGCCCGATCCGGCGGACAGCACCTTACGAGCAGTACTTC. Translating gives CASSPIRRTAPYEQYF.

J is TRBJ2-1 and V is TRBV7-8; 7 bases match TRBD1. Per germline, CDR1 SGHVS and CDR2 FQNEAQ. The junction had 0 bases not matched to a gene; V was cut back by 3 bases and J by 7 bases. CDR3 size: 12 residues. DNA for the CDR3: TGTGCCAGCAGCTTGGGACAGAATGAGCAGTTCTTC. Translated, it gives CASSLGQNEQFF. The full variable domain, with the rest looked up from reference TRBV7-8 and TRBJ2-1, is GAGVSQSPRYKVAKRGQDVALRCDPISGHVSLFWYQQALGQGPEFLTYFQNEAQLDKSGLPSDRFFAERPEGSVSTLKIQRTQQEDSAVYLCASSLGQNEQFFGPGTRLTVL.

The rearrangement uses TRBV4-1 and TRBJ1-1, with D maybe TRBD1 (5 bases). The ends were cut back, 0 bases at V and 1 base at J, with 9 bases in the middle. Germline V gene data show CDR1 as MGHRA and CDR2 as YSYEKL. The CDR3 covers 15 residues. The CDR3 protein is CASSQDLGTNTEAFF. CDR3 in DNA: TGCGCCAGCAGCCAAGATTTAGGGACGAACACTGAAGCTTTCTTT.

The gene calls are TRBV5-1 and TRBJ1-1; possible D gene TRBD1, 6 bases. Germline assignment: CDR1 SGHRS and CDR2 YFSETQ. Between the trimmed V and J ends, which lost 3 bases and 1 base, there was a span of 22 bases. CDR3 length: 18 residues. The CDR3 DNA reads TGCGCCAGCAGCTATTCCGGGCAGGGGCCAGCATCGAACACTGAAGCTTTCTTT. Its translation: CASSYSGQGPASNTEAFF.

This clone was recorded only once. The V call is TRBV5-1, the J call TRBJ2-3; D possibly matches TRBD1 or TRBD2 (5 bases each). Deletions cut 0 bases from V and 2 bases from J, with 10 bases between. The CDR3 extends over 15 amino acids. Germline CDR1 is SGHRS and CDR2 is YFSETQ. This chain's CDR3 is CASSLDWGSTDTQYF. In nucleotides, the CDR3 is TGCGCCAGCAGCTTGGATTGGGGGTCCACAGATACGCAGTATTTT.

The gene calls are TRBV27 and TRBJ2-2, with D possibly being TRBD1 or TRBD2 (5 bases each). The germline gives CDR1 MNHEY, CDR2 SMNVEV (reference sequence). The CDR3 runs 15 residues. The germline V and J ends were trimmed by 6 bases and 6 bases, with 17 bases remaining between them. For the CDR3, the DNA is TGTGCCAGCAGGCGAGAGGGACGTATCCCCGGGGAGCTGTTTTTT. It encodes CASRREGRIPGELFF.

The J gene is TRBJ1-2, the V gene TRBV20-1; D call uncertain. Trimming removed 6 bases at V and 2 bases at J, with 4 bases between. The CDR3 loop spans 10 amino acids. The germline CDR1 and CDR2 sequences are DFQATT and SNEGSKA (reference sequence). The CDR3 DNA sequence: TGCAGTGCCGTAAACTATGGCTACACCTTC. Its protein product is CSAVNYGYTF.

V and J are TRBV6-5 and TRBJ1-1; 8 bases agree with TRBD1. The germline V gene encodes CDR1 MNHEY and CDR2 SVGAGI. CDR3 length: 13 residues. V lost 7 bases to trimming and J lost 3 bases; unmatched junction nucleotides: 4. The CDR3 sequence is CASTQGGDTEAFF. CDR3 nucleotides: TGTGCCAGCACACAGGGGGGGGACACTGAAGCTTTCTTT.

The chain has TRBV4-1 and TRBJ2-5, with TRBD2 matching over 12 bases. From germline, CDR1 is MGHRA and CDR2 YSYEKL. This CDR3 spans 14 amino acids. V trimming: 2 bases; J trimming: 5 bases; junction bases outside the gene matches: 0. As DNA, the CDR3 is TGCGCCAGCAGCCAACTAGCGGGGGGGGAGACCCAGTACTTC. Translation gives CASSQLAGGETQYF.